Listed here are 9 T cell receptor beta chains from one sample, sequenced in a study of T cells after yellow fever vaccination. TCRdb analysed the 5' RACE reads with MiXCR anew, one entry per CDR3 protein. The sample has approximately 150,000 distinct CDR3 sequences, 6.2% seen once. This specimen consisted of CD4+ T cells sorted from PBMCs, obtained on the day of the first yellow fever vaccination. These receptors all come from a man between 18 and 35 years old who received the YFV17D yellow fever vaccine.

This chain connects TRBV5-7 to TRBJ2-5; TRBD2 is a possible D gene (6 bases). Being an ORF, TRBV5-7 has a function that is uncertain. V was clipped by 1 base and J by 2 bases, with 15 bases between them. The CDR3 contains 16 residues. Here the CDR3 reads CASSLFTSGGQETQYF. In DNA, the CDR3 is TGTGCCAGCAGCTTGTTTACTTCCGGGGGACAAGAGACCCAGTACTTC.

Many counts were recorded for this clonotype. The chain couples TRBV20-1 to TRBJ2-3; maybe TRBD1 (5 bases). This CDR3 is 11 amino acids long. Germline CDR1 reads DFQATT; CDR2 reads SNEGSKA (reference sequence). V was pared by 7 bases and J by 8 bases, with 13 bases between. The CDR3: CSVGASGTQYF. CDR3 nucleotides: TGCAGTGTTGGGGCTTCCGGTACGCAGTATTTT.

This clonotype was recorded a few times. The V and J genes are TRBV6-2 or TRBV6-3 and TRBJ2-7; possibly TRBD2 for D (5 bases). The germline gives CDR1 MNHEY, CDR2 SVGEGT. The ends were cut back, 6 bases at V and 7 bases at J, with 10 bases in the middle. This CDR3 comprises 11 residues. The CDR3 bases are TGTGCCAGCAGCCGGGGTGTGGAGCAGTACGTC. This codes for CASSRGVEQYV.

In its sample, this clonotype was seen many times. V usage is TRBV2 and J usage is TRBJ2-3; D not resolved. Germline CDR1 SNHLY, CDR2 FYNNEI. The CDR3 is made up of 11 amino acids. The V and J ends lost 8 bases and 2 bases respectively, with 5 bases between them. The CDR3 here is CASGYTDTQYF. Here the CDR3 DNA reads TGTGCCAGCGGCTACACAGATACGCAGTATTTT. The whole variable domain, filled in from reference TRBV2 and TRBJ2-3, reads EPEVTQTPSHQVTQMGQEVILRCVPISNHLYFYWYRQILGQKVEFLVSFYNNEISEKSEIFDDQFSVERPDGSNFTLKIRSTKLEDSAMYFCASGYTDTQYFGPGTRLTVL.

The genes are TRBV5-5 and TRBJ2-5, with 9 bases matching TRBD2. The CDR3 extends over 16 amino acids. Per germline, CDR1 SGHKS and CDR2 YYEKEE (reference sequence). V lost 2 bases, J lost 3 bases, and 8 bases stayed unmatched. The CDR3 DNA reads TGTGCCAGCAGCTTAAGGGCTAGCGGGGTAAAAGAGACCCAGTACTTC. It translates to CASSLRASGVKETQYF.

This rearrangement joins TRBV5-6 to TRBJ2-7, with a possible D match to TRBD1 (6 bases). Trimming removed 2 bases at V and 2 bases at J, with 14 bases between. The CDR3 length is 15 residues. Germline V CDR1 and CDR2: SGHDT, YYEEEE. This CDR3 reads CASSFGRDMTYEQYV. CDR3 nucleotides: TGTGCCAGCAGCTTTGGCCGGGACATGACCTACGAGCAGTACGTC.

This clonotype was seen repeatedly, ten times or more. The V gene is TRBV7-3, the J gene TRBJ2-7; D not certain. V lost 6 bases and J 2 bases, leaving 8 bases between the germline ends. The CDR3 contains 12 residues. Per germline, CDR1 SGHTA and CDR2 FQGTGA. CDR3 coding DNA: TGTGCCAGCAGTTCGATTACCTACGAGCAGTACGTC. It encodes CASSSITYEQYV.

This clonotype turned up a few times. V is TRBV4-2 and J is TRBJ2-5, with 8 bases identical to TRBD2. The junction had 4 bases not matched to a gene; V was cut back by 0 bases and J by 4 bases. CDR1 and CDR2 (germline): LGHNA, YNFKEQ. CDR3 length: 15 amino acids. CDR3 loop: CASSQEGRGGETQYF. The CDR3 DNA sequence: TGTGCCAGCAGCCAAGAAGGACGGGGGGGAGAGACCCAGTACTTC.

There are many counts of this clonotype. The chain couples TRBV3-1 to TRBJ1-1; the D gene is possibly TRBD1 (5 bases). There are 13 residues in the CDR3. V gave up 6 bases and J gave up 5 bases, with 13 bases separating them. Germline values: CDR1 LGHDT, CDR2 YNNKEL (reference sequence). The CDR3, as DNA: TGTGCCAGCAGGCCCGGGGAGGGGACTGAAGCTTTCTTT. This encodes CASRPGEGTEAFF.